This T cell receptor beta chain was identified during a study of T cells of healthy individuals. This clonotype has a handful of counts. Using its own MiXCR run on the 5' RACE reads, TCRdb lists one record per CDR3 protein. The sample has around 90,000 distinct CDR3 sequences; about 4.8% are singletons. The CDR3 runs 17 residues. The V and J ends lost 2 bases and 0 bases respectively, with 17 bases between them. Germline CDR1 and CDR2: MNHEY and SVGEGT. The V gene is TRBV6-2 or TRBV6-3, the J gene TRBJ2-7, with D possibly TRBD1 on 6 matching bases. The sequence derives from a female donor in good health. CDR3 nucleotides: TGTGCCAGCAGTTACCACGGACAGTCTCGGGCCTCCTACGAGCAGTACTTC. This sequence encodes CASSYHGQSRASYEQYF.